The 20 T cell receptor beta chains reported below all come from one sample, sequenced in a study of control samples from healthy donors and cancer patients. The protocol was immunoSEQ multiplex PCR, while the TCRdb copy is restricted to in-frame clones and leaves out a portion. Seen here are approximately 180,000 clones, roughly 94% observed once, and the top ten hold approximately 1.4%. The sample comprised blood. These receptors originate from a woman between 18 and 29 years old in good health.

The chain has TRBV28 and TRBJ1-6; D is perhaps TRBD1 (5 bases). Trimming cost V 6 bases and J 7 bases, with 16 bases left between them. CDR1 is MDHEN and CDR2 is SYDVKM in the germline V gene. CDR3 length: 15 amino acids. The CDR3 region has the DNA TGTGCCAGCAGGGTCCCCCAGGGACGCAATTCACCCCTCCACTTT. Protein: CASRVPQGRNSPLHF.

The chain recombines TRBV15 with TRBJ2-1, with D possibly TRBD2 on 5 matching bases. This CDR3 is built from 13 residues. V was shortened by 3 bases and J by 5 bases, with 8 bases between the two germline ends. Germline assignment: CDR1 LNHNV and CDR2 YYDKDF (reference sequence). In nucleotides, the CDR3 is TGTGCCACCAGCAGGGACTTAGACAATGAGCAGTTCTTC. This translates into CATSRDLDNEQFF.

This chain links TRBV11-2 with TRBJ1-1, with TRBD1 as a possible D gene (6 bases). The CDR3 length is 15 residues. Germline V gene sequence: CDR1 SGHAT, CDR2 FQNNGV. Trimming stripped 2 bases from V and 10 bases from J, with 20 bases between. The CDR3 DNA is TGTGCCAGCAGCTTAATTCAGGGGTTGGAGGTGTTAGCTTTCTTT. This encodes CASSLIQGLEVLAFF.

The DNA of the CDR3 is TGTGCCAGCAGCGTAGAAGGACAGGGGGCTGATACGCAGTATTTT. This gives the protein CASSVEGQGADTQYF. The J gene is TRBJ2-3, the V gene TRBV9; the match to TRBD1 covers 11 bases. This CDR3 comprises 15 residues. Germline values: CDR1 SGDLS, CDR2 YYNGEE. Trimming at V came to 0 bases and at J to 6 bases, leaving 3 bases not matched to a gene.

The chain uses TRBV15 and TRBJ1-6; D is possibly TRBD1 (6 bases). Germline V gene lookup returns CDR1 LNHNV and CDR2 YYDKDF (reference sequence). The CDR3 runs 14 residues. Trimming stripped 1 base from V and 5 bases from J, with 6 bases between. The CDR3 loop is CATSRAGDNSPLHF. The DNA for the CDR3 is TGTGCCACCAGCAGAGCAGGGGATAATTCACCCCTCCACTTT.

This chain links TRBV5-6 with TRBJ1-4, with D hard to call. V was clipped by 2 bases and J by 0 bases, with 11 bases between them. From germline, CDR1 is SGHDT and CDR2 YYEEEE. CDR3 length equals 16 residues. CDR3 DNA: TGTGCCAGCAGCTTTTGGCGCAGCGCAACTAATGAAAAACTGTTTTTT. Translating gives CASSFWRSATNEKLFF.

The chain is built from TRBV6-5 and TRBJ2-7; D may match TRBD1 or TRBD2 (5 bases each). The V and J ends lost 8 bases and 0 bases respectively, with 11 bases between them. This CDR3 is built from 13 residues. Germline V gene sequence: CDR1 MNHEY, CDR2 SVGAGI. Here the CDR3 DNA reads TGTGCCAGCCAAAGGGGAGTCTCCTACGAGCAGTACTTC. As protein: CASQRGVSYEQYF.

V gene TRBV4-3 combines with J gene TRBJ1-1; 9 bases are a match to TRBD1. Germline assignment: CDR1 LGHNA and CDR2 YSLEER. The CDR3 loop spans 18 amino acids. Unmatched junction bases numbered 11, after V lost 1 base and J lost 2 bases. The CDR3 spells CASSQGNRGRTRNTEAFF. The CDR3, as DNA: TGCGCCAGCAGCCAAGGAAACAGGGGGCGAACGAGAAACACTGAAGCTTTCTTT.

V is TRBV25-1 and J is TRBJ1-2; D remains unclear. There are 12 residues in the CDR3. The V end lost 2 bases, the J end lost 5 bases, and 6 bases lay between the germline ends. Germline values: CDR1 MGHDK, CDR2 SYGVNS. CDR3 sequence reads: CASSEPNYGYTF. The CDR3 DNA follows: TGTGCCAGCAGTGAACCGAATTATGGCTACACCTTC.

This rearrangement joins TRBV27 to TRBJ1-1; D not resolved. CDR3 size: 13 residues. The germline gives CDR1 MNHEY, CDR2 SMNVEV (reference sequence). V was cut by 1 base and J by 1 base, with 4 bases left in between. CDR3 residues: CASSLYENTEAFF. The CDR3 DNA follows: TGTGCCAGCAGTTTATACGAGAACACTGAAGCTTTCTTT.

This chain uses TRBV18 with TRBJ2-3; D is unclear. Between the trimmed V and J ends, which lost 3 bases and 2 bases, there was a span of 15 bases. CDR3 length equals 16 residues. Germline V gene data show CDR1 as KGHSH and CDR2 as LQKENI. For the CDR3, the DNA is TGTGCCAGCTCACCCTATTCCGTAGGGCCCACAGATACGCAGTATTTT. Its translation is CASSPYSVGPTDTQYF. Looking up the rest from reference TRBV18 and TRBJ2-3 gives the full variable domain: NAGVMQNPRHLVRRRGQEARLRCSPMKGHSHVYWYRQLPEEGLKFMVYLQKENIIDESGMPKERFSAEFPKEGPSILRIQQVVRGDSAAYFCASSPYSVGPTDTQYFGPGTRLTVL.

The chain links TRBV19 to TRBJ2-1; 7 nucleotides match TRBD1. Germline CDR1 is LNHDA and CDR2 is SQIVND (reference sequence). The CDR3 contains 14 residues. With V trimmed by 9 bases and J by 2 bases, 7 bases remained unmatched. The CDR3 DNA reads as TGTGCCAGCAGCAGACAGGGAGCCTACAATGAGCAGTTCTTC. Protein product: CASSRQGAYNEQFF.

This clone occurred once. The chain is built from TRBV3-1 (or the pseudogene TRBV3-2) and TRBJ2-5; D is undetermined. Trimming pared 3 bases from V and 3 bases from J, leaving 8 bases between. The germline CDR1 and CDR2 sequences are LGHDT and YNNKEL (reference sequence). The CDR3 covers 13 residues. The CDR3 region is CASSQGTKETQYF. CDR3 DNA sequence: TGTGCCAGCAGCCAGGGCACCAAAGAGACCCAGTACTTC.

The chain links TRBV3-1 (or the pseudogene TRBV3-2) to TRBJ1-1, with D perhaps matching TRBD1 (5 bases). The germline gives CDR1 LGHDT, CDR2 YNNKEL (reference sequence). This CDR3 region has 13 residues. Between the trimmed V and J ends, which lost 3 bases and 3 bases, there was a span of 8 bases. CDR3 nucleotides: TGTGCCAGCAGCCACCGGGGGGACACTGAAGCTTTCTTT. It translates to CASSHRGDTEAFF.

The genes are TRBV6-6 and TRBJ1-1, with D uncertain. The CDR3 is 15 amino acids. CDR1 and CDR2 from the germline V gene are MNHNY and SVGAGI (reference sequence). The ends were cut back, 0 bases at V and 3 bases at J, with 11 bases in the middle. In DNA, the CDR3 is TGTGCCAGCAGTTACTCACCGACCGAATACACTGAAGCTTTCTTT. It translates to CASSYSPTEYTEAFF.

The chain has TRBV7-9 and TRBJ1-3; D is possibly TRBD1 (5 bases). The CDR3 has 12 amino acids. V was shortened by 0 bases and J by 15 bases, with 12 bases between the two germline ends. The germline V gene encodes CDR1 SEHNR and CDR2 FQNEAQ (reference sequence). DNA of the CDR3: TGTGCCAGCAGCTTAGCGCAGGGATGGGGATATTTT. Its protein product is CASSLAQGWGYF.

The CDR3 nucleotides are TGTGCCACCAGCAGAGTTGCTCTTGTGGGACAGGGAGATAGAGATACGCAGTATTTT. Translated: CATSRVALVGQGDRDTQYF. The chain uses TRBV15 and TRBJ2-3; 9 bases are shared with TRBD1. With V trimmed by 1 base and J by 5 bases, 16 bases remained unmatched. CDR1 and CDR2 from the germline V gene are LNHNV and YYDKDF (reference sequence). The CDR3 spans 19 residues.

The chain is built from TRBV9 and TRBJ2-1; D possibly corresponds to TRBD2 (7 bases). Germline assignment: CDR1 SGDLS and CDR2 YYNGEE. The V and J ends lost 8 bases and 6 bases respectively, with 21 bases between them. The CDR3 loop spans 15 amino acids. CDR3 amino acids: CASTQTGGPGNEQFF. The CDR3 DNA is TGTGCCAGTACCCAGACCGGGGGGCCCGGCAATGAGCAGTTCTTC.

CDR3 amino acids: CASSPTGTGGFWAFF. The CDR3 DNA sequence: TGTGCCAGCAGCCCGACCGGGACAGGGGGCTTTTGGGCTTTCTTT. The chain recombines TRBV11-2 with TRBJ1-1; 12 bases agree with TRBD1. The CDR3 loop spans 15 amino acids. The V segment lost 5 bases and the J segment 11 bases; nucleotides outside the gene matches: 12. Germline V gene data show CDR1 as SGHAT and CDR2 as FQNNGV.

The V call is TRBV6-5, the J call TRBJ2-2; tentative D call: TRBD2 (6 bases). The germline V gene has CDR1 MNHEY and CDR2 SVGAGI. CDR3 length equals 14 residues. The V and J ends lost 9 bases and 1 base respectively, with 12 bases between them. The CDR3 region has the DNA TGTGCCAGTGGGGAGGCCCTGAACACCGGGGAGCTGTTTTTT. Translation gives CASGEALNTGELFF.